The TCR beta chain under discussion was sequenced for a study of T-cell memory formation after mild COVID-19. Study-wide background: TCR clusters mostly belonged to single donors. Overall study results and limits: From day 15 to 85, contracting clones were balanced between CD4 and CD8, whereas later expanders leaned toward CD4+. Some SARS-CoV-2-responding clones were already detected in memory before infection.

This clonotype is labeled medium-sized (0.01 to 0.1%). Its antigen is not known. Trimming cost V 2 bases and J 6 bases; bases outside gene matches: 6. The CDR3 sequence is 15 residues long. CDR1 and CDR2 (germline): LNHDA, SQIVND (reference sequence). Sample barcodes and UMIs were carried by the TCR alpha and TCR beta cDNA libraries that 5'RACE generated with constant-segment primers. TCRdb redid the calling of the 5' RACE reads with MiXCR, one entry per CDR3 protein. This repertoire shows tens of thousands of distinct CDR3 sequences, less than 15% found once; its top ten account for approximately 23%.

The TCR was taken from a man younger than 30 who had mild COVID-19 (a few samples of this study predate the infection). Cell type and time point are not known. The genes are TRBV19 and TRBJ2-1; 8 bases fit TRBD2. The sequenced material came from PBMCs or a T cell subset sorted from them (not recorded which). CDR3 loop: CASSILTSEVNEQFF. CDR3 in DNA: TGTGCCAGTAGTATACTGACTAGCGAAGTCAATGAGCAGTTCTTC. Filled out from reference TRBV19 and TRBJ2-1, the complete variable domain reads DGGITQSPKYLFRKEGQNVTLSCEQNLNHDAMYWYRQDPGQGLRLIYYSQIVNDFQKGDIAEGYSVSREKKESFPLTVTSAQKNPTAFYLCASSILTSEVNEQFFGPGTRLTVL.